The clone carrying this TCR beta chain was seen many times. One entry per CDR3 protein, called by TCRdb with MiXCR from the 5' RACE reads. Here the sample spans 40,000 to 45,000 distinct CDR3 sequences, approximately 5% being singletons. This specimen belongs to a study of T cells of healthy individuals. This receptor was identified in a human donor in good health.

As DNA, the CDR3 is TGTGCCAGCAGTCCGGGACAGGGGCGGGATGCACTGTTTTTT. Encoded protein: CASSPGQGRDALFF. This chain links TRBV6-5 with TRBJ1-4, with 10 bases matching TRBD1. This CDR3 is 14 amino acids long. V was clipped by 5 bases and J by 13 bases; unmatched bases: 10. The germline gives CDR1 MNHEY, CDR2 SVGAGI.